This T cell receptor (beta chain) came from a study of blood T cell repertoires in COVID-19. Turning to the study itself: The analysed material was cDNA or gDNA that came from T cells, B-cell-depleted T cells, or PBMCs.

Per the original methods: Quantification of nucleated cells was approximated via reference gene primer amplification. Here immunoSEQ multiplex PCR was the method, and the copy in TCRdb shows in-frame clones only, minus some. The DNA gave D and trimming, while V, J and clone size come from that table. The sample yields 65,000 to 80,000 clones, about 88% seen once. Germline V gene lookup returns CDR1 MNHEY and CDR2 SVGEGT. The J segment lost 3 bases and the V segment lost 2 bases, leaving 15 bases of the junction unmatched. The CDR3 runs to 18 residues. The sample was peripheral blood. The receptor's source is a man between 70 and 80 years old with active or convalescent COVID-19. The chain carries TRBV6-2 or TRBV6-3 and TRBJ2-5; 7 nucleotides match TRBD2. CDR3: CASSYPFGRASGKETQYF. Here the CDR3 DNA reads TGTGCCAGCAGTTACCCGTTCGGCCGGGCTAGCGGAAAAGAGACCCAGTACTTC.